These 28 T cell receptor beta chains share one sample of origin, sequenced in a study of CD8+CD57+ T cells in acquired aplastic anemia. Patients included in sequencing had previously demonstrated CD8+CD57+ cell expansion by flow cytometry. Genomic DNA, the template, was used for profiling of the TCR beta VDJ and CDR3. TCRdb processed the reads anew with MiXCR; each CDR3 protein has one entry. The sample contains some 150,000 distinct CDR3 sequences, just over 50% of which appear only once. Specimen: sorted CD4+, CD8+, or CD8+CD57+ T cells (not recorded which) from PBMCs. The receptors shown here come from a human donor with aplastic anemia.

The chain couples TRBV10-3 to TRBJ2-2; D is undetermined. Germline CDR1 is ENHRY and CDR2 is SYGVKD. The CDR3 is made up of 11 amino acids. The V end lost 5 bases, the J end lost 2 bases, and 0 bases lay between the germline ends. This chain's CDR3 is CAISNTGELFF. The CDR3 DNA reads TGTGCCATCAGTAACACCGGGGAGCTGTTTTTT.

The CDR3 region is CSFWTGADPGYTF. The CDR3 DNA is TGCAGCTTTTGGACAGGGGCCGACCCTGGCTACACCTTC. The rearrangement links TRBV29-1 to TRBJ1-2, with 9 bases aligning to TRBD1. Germline V CDR1 and CDR2: SQVTM, ANQGSEA. There are 13 residues in the CDR3. Trimming removed 8 bases from V and 7 bases from J; junction bases left unmatched: 11. The full variable domain, in which reference TRBV29-1 and TRBJ1-2 provide the parts outside the CDR3, is SAVISQKPSRDICQRGTSLTIQCQVDSQVTMMFWYRQQPGQSLTLIATANQGSEATYESGFVIDKFPISRPNLTFSTLTVSNMSPEDSSIYLCSFWTGADPGYTFGSGTRLTVV.

In DNA, the CDR3 is TGTGCCAGCAGCCACCTTTTTCGGCGGGGGGCACAAGAGACCCAGTACTTC. Amino acids: CASSHLFRRGAQETQYF. The chain couples TRBV3-1 to TRBJ2-5, with TRBD2 matching over 8 bases. This CDR3 contains 17 residues. In germline, CDR1 is LGHDT, CDR2 YNNKEL (reference sequence). J gave up 2 bases and V 3 bases, and 11 bases lay outside the gene matches.

This chain joins TRBV7-9 and TRBJ2-7; D gene uncertain. CDR1 and CDR2 from the germline V gene are SEHNR and FQNEAQ (reference sequence). V was cut by 5 bases and J by 5 bases, with 10 bases left in between. The CDR3 has 12 amino acids. In DNA, the CDR3 is TGTGCCAGCAGCCAAGGTGTGGACGAGCAGTACTTC. It codes for CASSQGVDEQYF. Looking up the rest from reference TRBV7-9 and TRBJ2-7 gives the full variable domain: DTGVSQNPRHKITKRGQNVTFRCDPISEHNRLYWYRQTLGQGPEFLTYFQNEAQLEKSRLLSDRFSAERPKGSFSTLEIQRTEQGDSAMYLCASSQGVDEQYFGPGTRLTVT.

There are many counts of this clonotype. The chain is built from TRBV11-3 and TRBJ1-1; D remains ambiguous. CDR3 length: 13 amino acids. Germline V CDR1 and CDR2: SGHNT, YENEEA. With 1 base removed from V and 0 bases from J, the gap between germline ends came to 3 bases. In DNA form, the CDR3 reads TGTGCCAGCAGCTTAGTCGTGAACACTGAAGCTTTCTTT. Translating it yields CASSLVVNTEAFF.

This clonotype occurred many times. The chain recombines TRBV19 with TRBJ1-2; 8 bases are shared with TRBD1. The CDR3 contains 15 residues. Trimming at V came to 5 bases and at J to 4 bases, leaving 9 bases not matched to a gene. Germline V gene sequence: CDR1 LNHDA, CDR2 SQIVND (reference sequence). As DNA, the CDR3 is TGTGCCAGTAGTCCGGGGACAGGTCCAGGCTATGGCTACACCTTC. Amino acid sequence: CASSPGTGPGYGYTF.

This CDR3 is CATSDRLDYGYTF. CDR3 nucleotide sequence: TGTGCCACCAGTGATCGCCTCGACTATGGCTACACCTTC. The chain employs TRBV24-1 and TRBJ1-2; D is uncertain. CDR3 length: 13 residues. V shed 3 bases and J shed 3 bases, with 7 bases lying between them. CDR1 and CDR2 from the germline V gene are KGHDR and SFDVKD.

J is TRBJ1-6 and V is TRBV6-4; D ambiguous. The germline V and J ends were trimmed by 0 bases and 9 bases, with 3 bases remaining between them. Germline-derived CDR1 and CDR2 are MRHNA and SNTAGT. This CDR3 comprises 12 residues. Here the CDR3 reads CASSDSGSPLHF. Here the CDR3 DNA reads TGTGCCAGCAGTGACTCGGGTTCACCCCTCCACTTT.

The J gene is TRBJ2-1, the V gene TRBV12-3 or TRBV12-4; TRBD1 matches at 7 bases. CDR3 length equals 14 residues. The V and J ends lost 4 bases and 10 bases, in that order; junction bases with no gene match: 10. CDR3 sequence (DNA): TGTGCCAGCAGTTCAGGGGACAGCACATGGGAGCAGTTCTTC. Translated, it gives CASSSGDSTWEQFF.

A remark on this clonotype: This may stem from a read error, because a much larger clone lies one nucleotide away. The chain uses TRBV5-4 and TRBJ1-1; D is ambiguous. The V end lost 4 bases, the J end lost 7 bases, and 11 bases lay between the germline ends. CDR3 length: 12 residues. Germline-derived CDR1 and CDR2 are SGHNT and YYREEE (reference sequence). The CDR3 nucleotides are TGTGCCAGCAGCGGAAGGTTTAATGAAGCTTTCTTT. This sequence encodes CASSGRFNEAFF.

This clonotype was picked up many times. The J gene is TRBJ2-6, the V gene TRBV7-9; D is possibly TRBD1 or TRBD2 (6 bases each). Germline V lookup: CDR1 SEHNR, CDR2 FQNEAQ (reference sequence). V lost 0 bases and J lost 3, with 15 bases in between. This CDR3 comprises 18 residues. CDR3 region: CASSLAPGARLGANVLTF. The CDR3 DNA follows: TGTGCCAGCAGCTTAGCGCCGGGGGCGAGACTTGGGGCCAACGTCCTGACTTTC.

This clonotype appeared many times. The chain has TRBV7-9 and TRBJ2-2; the D gene is possibly TRBD2 (5 bases). The V end was cut by 8 bases, the J end by 1 base, with 14 bases between. There are 15 residues in the CDR3. Germline V gives CDR1 SEHNR, CDR2 FQNEAQ (reference sequence). The CDR3 nucleotides are TGTGCCAGCGGAGGAGTTGGAGGGAACACCGGGGAGCTGTTTTTT. As protein: CASGGVGGNTGELFF.

This clonotype was seen ten or more times. The rearrangement links TRBV5-1 to TRBJ2-1; D not resolved. The CDR3 has 15 amino acids. V lost 0 bases and J 0 bases, leaving 7 bases between the germline ends. The germline gives CDR1 SGHRS, CDR2 YFSETQ. CDR3 amino acids: CASSLGAPSYNEQFF. In nucleotides, the CDR3 is TGCGCCAGCAGCTTGGGGGCCCCCTCCTACAATGAGCAGTTCTTC.

Ten or more counts support this clonotype. V and J are TRBV2 and TRBJ1-2; D is possibly TRBD1 (5 bases). Germline V CDR1 and CDR2: SNHLY, FYNNEI. V lost 4 bases, J lost 0 bases, and 6 bases lay in between. This CDR3 has 13 amino acids. This chain's CDR3 is CASSGRANYGYTF. CDR3 nucleotide sequence: TGTGCCAGCAGTGGCAGGGCTAACTATGGCTACACCTTC.

This clonotype has ten or more counts. The chain employs TRBV19 and TRBJ2-1; 9 nucleotides line up with TRBD1. Trimming took 1 base from V and 7 from J; bases not matched to a gene: 2. This CDR3 has 14 residues. Germline loops: CDR1 LNHDA, CDR2 SQIVND (reference sequence). The CDR3 spells CASSIGTGENEQFF. The CDR3 bases are TGTGCCAGTAGTATAGGGACAGGGGAAAATGAGCAGTTCTTC. Supplemented by reference TRBV19 and TRBJ2-1, the full variable domain reads DGGITQSPKYLFRKEGQNVTLSCEQNLNHDAMYWYRQDPGQGLRLIYYSQIVNDFQKGDIAEGYSVSREKKESFPLTVTSAQKNPTAFYLCASSIGTGENEQFFGPGTRLTVL.

The rearrangement uses TRBV19 and TRBJ2-3; 8 nucleotides agree with TRBD2. CDR1 and CDR2 (germline): LNHDA, SQIVND (reference sequence). V lost 3 bases and J lost 4; bases outside the gene matches: 0. This CDR3 comprises 13 residues. CDR3 loop: CASSIGGADTQYF. Written as DNA, the CDR3 is TGTGCCAGTAGTATCGGGGGGGCAGATACGCAGTATTTT. Using reference TRBV19 and TRBJ2-3 for the parts outside the CDR3, the full variable domain is DGGITQSPKYLFRKEGQNVTLSCEQNLNHDAMYWYRQDPGQGLRLIYYSQIVNDFQKGDIAEGYSVSREKKESFPLTVTSAQKNPTAFYLCASSIGGADTQYFGPGTRLTVL.

As for this clonotype: This may come from a read error, since a much larger clone is one base off. The chain uses TRBV14 and TRBJ2-5, with 7 bases that match TRBD1. J was trimmed by 7 bases and V by 4 bases; bases with no gene match: 12. Germline CDR1 is SGHDN and CDR2 is FVKESK. This CDR3 is built from 15 residues. The CDR3 spells CASSPWTGSKRTQYF. In nucleotides, the CDR3 is TGTGCCAGCAGCCCTTGGACAGGTTCTAAGCGGACCCAGTACTTC. Full variable domain (rest looked up from reference TRBV14 and TRBJ2-5): EAGVTQFPSHSVIEKGQTVTLRCDPISGHDNLYWYRRVMGKEIKFLLHFVKESKQDESGMPNNRFLAERTGGTYSTLKVQPAELEDSGVYFCASSPWTGSKRTQYFGPGTRLLVL.

As for this clonotype: This may stem from a read error, because a much larger clone lies one nucleotide away. The V call is TRBV4-1, the J call TRBJ2-3; D is undetermined. Trimming pared 0 bases from V and 4 bases from J, leaving 11 bases between. This CDR3 contains 15 residues. In germline, CDR1 is MGHRA, CDR2 YSYEKL. The CDR3 sequence is CASSQEGERADTQYF. Written as DNA, the CDR3 is TGCGCCAGCAGCCAAGAAGGAGAGCGCGCAGATACGCAGTATTTT.

This chain joins TRBV15 and TRBJ1-5, with D unclear. From germline, CDR1 is LNHNV and CDR2 YYDKDF (reference sequence). The CDR3 extends over 15 amino acids. V lost 1 base and J lost 7, with 14 bases in between. CDR3 nucleotide sequence: TGTGCCACCAGCAGAGGGCCCGCCGGCGGCCAGCCCCAGCATTTT. The encoded protein is CATSRGPAGGQPQHF.

The rearrangement uses TRBV29-1 and TRBJ1-3; no reliable D call. Trimming shortened V by 7 bases and J by 0 bases, and 16 bases separated the two germline ends. The CDR3 is 15 amino acids. Germline lookup yields CDR1 SQVTM and CDR2 ANQGSEA. CDR3: CSASSTAVSGNTIYF. CDR3 coding DNA: TGCAGCGCCTCGTCTACGGCTGTCTCTGGAAACACCATATATTTT.

This clonotype has at least ten counts. The rearrangement joins TRBV9 to TRBJ2-1; 9 bases map to TRBD2. J lost 2 bases, V lost 0 bases, and 9 bases had no gene match. CDR3 size: 18 residues. Germline CDR1 and CDR2: SGDLS and YYNGEE. CDR3 coding DNA: TGTGCCAGCAGCGTAGGGGGGGCTAGCGGGAACACCTACAATGAGCAGTTCTTC. Its translation is CASSVGGASGNTYNEQFF. Using reference TRBV9 and TRBJ2-1 for the parts outside the CDR3, the full variable domain is DSGVTQTPKHLITATGQRVTLRCSPRSGDLSVYWYQQSLDQGLQFLIQYYNGEERAKGNILERFSAQQFPDLHSELNLSSLELGDSALYFCASSVGGASGNTYNEQFFGPGTRLTVL.

The V call is TRBV20-1, the J call TRBJ2-7, with TRBD1 matching 9 bases. The CDR3 consists of 14 residues. V dropped 5 bases and J dropped 3; count of bases not matched to a gene: 8. Germline CDR1 DFQATT, CDR2 SNEGSKA (reference sequence). The CDR3 here is CSALTGTGIYEQYF. The CDR3 DNA is TGCAGTGCTCTTACCGGGACAGGGATCTACGAGCAGTACTTC.

This clonotype was observed at least ten times. The rearrangement links TRBV2 to TRBJ1-1; 7 bases are a match to TRBD1. This CDR3 has 14 amino acids. Germline CDR1 reads SNHLY; CDR2 reads FYNNEI. Germline trimming cut 8 bases from V and 4 bases from J; bases unmatched to any gene: 10. DNA of the CDR3: TGTGCCAGCGGCCAGGGGGGGTGGGGCACTGAAGCTTTCTTT. Protein sequence: CASGQGGWGTEAFF.

The chain combines TRBV20-1 with TRBJ2-7; 9 bases are shared with TRBD2. The CDR3 sequence is 15 residues long. Trimming took 7 bases from V and 6 from J; bases not matched to a gene: 16. Germline V lookup: CDR1 DFQATT, CDR2 SNEGSKA (reference sequence). CDR3 loop: CSVDVRLAGSGEQYF. In nucleotides, the CDR3 is TGCAGTGTTGACGTGCGGCTAGCGGGGTCGGGCGAGCAGTACTTC.

This sequence joins TRBV27 and TRBJ2-1; D is possibly TRBD2 (5 bases). This CDR3 is 12 amino acids long. Germline lookup yields CDR1 MNHEY and CDR2 SMNVEV (reference sequence). With 5 bases removed from V and 4 bases from J, the gap between germline ends came to 6 bases. CDR3 protein: CASSPGYNEQFF. The CDR3 bases are TGTGCCAGCAGTCCGGGATACAATGAGCAGTTCTTC.

The sample holds a few counts of this clonotype. The rearrangement uses TRBV6-5 and TRBJ1-5; D is uncertain. V was shortened by 2 bases and J by 0 bases, with 11 bases between the two germline ends. This CDR3 region has 16 residues. Germline lookup yields CDR1 MNHEY and CDR2 SVGAGI. Written as DNA, the CDR3 is TGTGCCAGCAGTTACGGAAGTCCAGATAGCAATCAGCCCCAGCATTTT. Encoded protein: CASSYGSPDSNQPQHF.

Only one count was recorded for this clonotype. The CDR3 sequence is CASRKAGGYEQYF. CDR3 in DNA: TGTGCCAGCAGAAAGGCGGGGGGCTACGAGCAGTACTTC. The chain carries TRBV6-1 and TRBJ2-7; the match to TRBD2 covers 8 bases. This CDR3 is 13 amino acids long. Germline V gene sequence: CDR1 MNHNS, CDR2 SASEGT. V was pared by 6 bases and J by 3 bases, with 4 bases of the junction left unmatched.

This clonotype was seen just once. The CDR3 region has the DNA TGTGCCAGCAGCTCTTCGTTGGTTGGCTACACCTTC. Its translation is CASSSSLVGYTF. The V gene is TRBV12-3 or TRBV12-4, the J gene TRBJ1-2; no definite D call. The CDR3 loop spans 12 amino acids. V was shortened by 6 bases and J by 7 bases, with 12 bases between the two germline ends.